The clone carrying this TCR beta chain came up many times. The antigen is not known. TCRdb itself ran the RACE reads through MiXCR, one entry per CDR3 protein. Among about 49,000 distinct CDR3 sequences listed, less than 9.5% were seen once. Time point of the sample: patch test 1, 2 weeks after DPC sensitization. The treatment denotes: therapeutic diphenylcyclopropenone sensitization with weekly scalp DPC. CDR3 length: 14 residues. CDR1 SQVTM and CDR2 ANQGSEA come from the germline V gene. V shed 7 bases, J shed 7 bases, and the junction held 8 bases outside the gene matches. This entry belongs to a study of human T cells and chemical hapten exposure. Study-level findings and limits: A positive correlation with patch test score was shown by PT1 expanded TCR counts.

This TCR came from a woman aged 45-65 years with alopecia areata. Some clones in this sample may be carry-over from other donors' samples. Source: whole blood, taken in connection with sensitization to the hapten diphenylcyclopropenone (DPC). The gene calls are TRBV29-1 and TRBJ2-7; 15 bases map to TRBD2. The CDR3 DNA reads TGCAGCGCCCGGACTAGCGGGAGGGCCAGGGAGCAGTACTTC. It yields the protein CSARTSGRAREQYF.